This T cell receptor (beta chain) was documented in a study of memory CD8 T cells in hepatitis C reinfection. Looking at the study overall: A couple of donors cleared primary HCV but became chronic after reinfection. General study results and limits: With five or six donors, public clonotype conclusions could not be definitive. Dominant clonotypes at peak reinfection appeared recruited from pre-existing memory.

Time point specified: pre-reinfection, 55 to 20 weeks before reinfection detection. No in vitro expansion preceded TCR sequencing of the sorted cells. The Montreal HEPCO cohort supplied donors who inject drugs. TCRdb's table, derived via immunoSEQ multiplex PCR, lists solely in-frame clones and lacks some. The sample lists 300 or so clones; about two thirds were seen once. Sequencing was done on a sample of HCV tetramer-positive CD8+ T cells sorted from blood. This TCR derives from a man between 18 and 29 years old with hepatitis C virus infection.

The CDR3, as DNA: TGTGCCAGCACCTCCCAATCGGAACTGTTTTTT. Its protein product is CASTSQSELFF. This sequence joins TRBV6-1 and TRBJ1-4; D gene uncertain. Trimming stripped 7 bases from V and 12 bases from J, with 12 bases between. Germline lookup yields CDR1 MNHNS and CDR2 SASEGT. There are 11 residues in the CDR3.